This T cell receptor beta chain appears in the sequencing data of a study of cytomegalovirus exposure and HLA in healthy donors. Trimming removed 3 bases from V and 10 bases from J, with 16 bases in between. Germline CDR1 is SEHNR and CDR2 is FQNEAQ (reference sequence). This CDR3 spans 15 amino acids. Study-wide points: Cytomegalovirus status, reportedly, was diagnosed with high specificity and sensitivity by the classifier.

The PCR employed 60 Vbeta primers together with 13 Jbeta primers. Per the authors' pipeline: An analysis that came later counted 73 million or so unique TCR beta chains, approximately 12 million shared. TCRdb keeps only in-frame clones here, not all; method: immunoSEQ multiplex PCR. V and J calls and clone size follow that table, whereas D and trimming were derived from the DNA. The sample yields some 170,000 clones, about 80% seen once. About this clone: No antigen is known for it.

This sequence originates from a man aged 40-49 years in good health and CMV-seropositive. The V call is TRBV7-9, the J call TRBJ1-6; D may be TRBD1 (6 bases). Sequencing was done on a sample of PBMCs. In DNA form, the CDR3 reads TGTGCCAGCAGCTTGGCCAGGGGCTTGGAATCACCCCTCCACTTT. As protein: CASSLARGLESPLHF.